These T cell receptor beta chains were read from a single sample in a study of blood T cell repertoires in COVID-19. The protocol was immunoSEQ multiplex PCR, while the TCRdb copy is restricted to in-frame clones and leaves out a portion. The sample lists around 49,000 clones, roughly 80% occurring once. Source material: peripheral blood. The receptor set was obtained from a woman aged 60-75 years with acute or convalescent COVID-19. CDR3s include the opening cysteine and the closing phenylalanine or tryptophan. A D gene is named only where the DNA matches it firmly. For some rows the clone size is stated as once, few or many, or as a class when expanded; others skip it.

clone_size: NA; v_call: TRBV5-6; j_call: TRBJ2-5; d_call: TRBD2; cdr3_nt: TGTGCCAGCAGGGGACGGGGGGTTGAGACCCAGTACTTC; cdr3_aa: CASRGRGVETQYF
clone_size: NA; v_call: TRBV29-1; j_call: TRBJ2-2; d_call: NA; cdr3_nt: TGCAGCGCACGGTCCCGACATGCTTCGAACACCGGGGAGCTGTTTTTT; cdr3_aa: CSARSRHASNTGELFF
clone_size: once; v_call: TRBV11-3; j_call: TRBJ1-6; d_call: NA; cdr3_nt: TGTGCCAGCAGCGCAGTCTCTAATTCACCCCTCCACTTT; cdr3_aa: CASSAVSNSPLHF
clone_size: NA; v_call: TRBV30; j_call: TRBJ2-6; d_call: NA; cdr3_nt: TGTGCCTGGACAGCAGGGCAGGCCAACGTCCTGACTTTC; cdr3_aa: CAWTAGQANVLTF
clone_size: NA; v_call: TRBV24-1; j_call: TRBJ1-1; d_call: NA; cdr3_nt: TGTGCCACCAGTGATGCTGACAGATTCGACACTGAAGCTTTCTTT; cdr3_aa: CATSDADRFDTEAFF
clone_size: NA; v_call: TRBV24-1; j_call: TRBJ1-3; d_call: NA; cdr3_nt: TGTGCCACCAGTGATTTATTTCAGGTAAACTCTGGAAACACCATATATTTT; cdr3_aa: CATSDLFQVNSGNTIYF
clone_size: NA; v_call: TRBV5-1; j_call: TRBJ1-4; d_call: TRBD1; cdr3_nt: TGCGCCAGCAGCAGAACAGGGGGCGACGCAACTAATGAAAAACTGTTTTTT; cdr3_aa: CASSRTGGDATNEKLFF
clone_size: NA; v_call: TRBV24-1; j_call: TRBJ2-1; d_call: NA; cdr3_nt: TGTGCCACCAGTGTGGTCCTCGGGGGTCACAATGAGCAGTTCTTC; cdr3_aa: CATSVVLGGHNEQFF
clone_size: NA; v_call: TRBV18; j_call: TRBJ2-3; d_call: NA; cdr3_nt: TGTGCCAGCTCACCACCCCGGCAGGGCACAGATACGCAGTATTTT; cdr3_aa: CASSPPRQGTDTQYF
clone_size: NA; v_call: TRBV12-3/TRBV12-4; j_call: TRBJ1-5; d_call: TRBD1; cdr3_nt: TGTGCCAGCTCGGACAGGCGCAATCAGCCCCAGCATTTT; cdr3_aa: CASSDRRNQPQHF
clone_size: NA; v_call: TRBV7-8; j_call: TRBJ2-7; d_call: TRBD2; cdr3_nt: TGTGCCAGCAGCTTTACGGGCGGGAGCTCCTACGAGCAGTACTTC; cdr3_aa: CASSFTGGSSYEQYF
clone_size: once; v_call: TRBV7-9; j_call: TRBJ1-1; d_call: TRBD1; cdr3_nt: TGTGCCAGCAGCTCACAGGGGGGGAACACTGAAGCTTTCTTT; cdr3_aa: CASSSQGGNTEAFF
clone_size: NA; v_call: TRBV2; j_call: TRBJ1-2; d_call: NA; cdr3_nt: TGTGCCAGCAGCGCCGCGGCAGCTAACTATGGCTACACCTTC; cdr3_aa: CASSAAAANYGYTF
clone_size: NA; v_call: TRBV6-6; j_call: TRBJ1-5; d_call: TRBD1; cdr3_nt: TGTGCCAGCAGTCGCAAGGGGACAGGGGGCGACCAGCCCCAGCATTTT; cdr3_aa: CASSRKGTGGDQPQHF
clone_size: NA; v_call: TRBV6-5; j_call: TRBJ2-3; d_call: TRBD1; cdr3_nt: TGTGCCAGTCGGACAGGGGGCATAGATACGCAGTATTTT; cdr3_aa: CASRTGGIDTQYF
clone_size: NA; v_call: TRBV5-6; j_call: TRBJ2-3; d_call: NA; cdr3_nt: TGTGCCAGCAGCTTGAGTGCGTTGGATACGCAGTATTTT; cdr3_aa: CASSLSALDTQYF
clone_size: NA; v_call: TRBV7-9; j_call: TRBJ2-5; d_call: NA; cdr3_nt: TGTGCCAGCAGCTTAACGGGACGGGGGAAGAGGGAGACCCAGTACTTC; cdr3_aa: CASSLTGRGKRETQYF
clone_size: NA; v_call: TRBV6-4; j_call: TRBJ1-6; d_call: NA; cdr3_nt: TGTGCCAGCAGTGGCAGGGGATTTGGTAATTCACCCCTCCACTTT; cdr3_aa: CASSGRGFGNSPLHF
clone_size: NA; v_call: TRBV2; j_call: TRBJ1-3; d_call: NA; cdr3_nt: TGTGCCAGCAGCGAAGGACTATCATACTCTGGAAACACCATATATTTT; cdr3_aa: CASSEGLSYSGNTIYF
clone_size: NA; v_call: TRBV28; j_call: TRBJ2-1; d_call: NA; cdr3_nt: TGTGCCAGCAGAACCGGGACTTATGAGCAGTTCTTC; cdr3_aa: CASRTGTYEQFF